This T cell receptor (beta chain) is drawn from a study of T cell responses to AZD1222 COVID-19 vaccine. Study-wide points: No repertoire was sampled before or during the peak T cell response, only after it. Two AZD1222 doses significantly raised spike-specific TCR breadth and depth over controls.

As to this clone: Its antigen remains unknown.

In germline, CDR1 is GTSNPN, CDR2 SVGIG (reference sequence). CDR3 length: 13 residues. With 3 bases removed from V and 0 bases from J, the gap between germline ends came to 9 bases. Sequenced by immunoSEQ multiplex PCR; TCRdb stores in-frame clones only, minus some. The sample has over 150,000 clones, about nine tenths seen once. Sequencing used peripheral blood, obtained on day 0 of AZD1222 vaccination. The J gene is TRBJ2-7, the V gene TRBV30; D not resolved. This receptor was taken from an adult in good health. The CDR3 DNA reads as TGTGCCTGGAGGGACCATAACTCCTACGAGCAGTACTTC. This encodes CAWRDHNSYEQYF.